The 17 T cell receptor beta chains below were found in one sample sequenced in a study of cytomegalovirus exposure and HLA in healthy donors. Assay used: immunoSEQ multiplex PCR; TCRdb lists only in-frame clones, some missing. The sample has about 150,000 clones; approximately 91% are singletons. Sample: PBMCs. The receptors here all came from a woman aged 18-35 years in good health and CMV-seropositive.

The V gene is TRBV7-9, the J gene TRBJ2-3, with 14 bases that match TRBD2. Germline CDR1 SEHNR, CDR2 FQNEAQ (reference sequence). J was trimmed by 5 bases and V by 4 bases; bases with no gene match: 5. This CDR3 region has 16 residues. Here the CDR3 reads CASSSAGLAGGDTQYF. DNA for the CDR3: TGTGCCAGCAGCTCAGCAGGACTAGCGGGAGGAGATACGCAGTATTTT.

The chain is built from TRBV2 and TRBJ2-7, with D possibly TRBD1 on 6 matching bases. The length of the CDR3 is 14 residues. Germline V gives CDR1 SNHLY, CDR2 FYNNEI. Deletions cut 6 bases from V and 4 bases from J, with 16 bases between. CDR3 in DNA: TGTGCCAGCAGGGATAGGTCAGGGGCGTACGAGCAGTACTTC. It encodes CASRDRSGAYEQYF.

V usage is TRBV10-3 and J usage is TRBJ2-5, with a tentative D call TRBD1 (6 bases). Germline V CDR1 and CDR2: ENHRY, SYGVKD. The V and J ends lost 11 bases and 5 bases respectively, with 21 bases between them. The CDR3 loop spans 14 amino acids. The CDR3 region is CASIQGNGPETQYF. The CDR3 nucleotides read TGTGCCTCCATACAGGGAAACGGTCCGGAGACCCAGTACTTC.

This clone was seen just once. The chain couples TRBV30 to TRBJ2-2; D gene uncertain. The CDR3 extends over 13 amino acids. CDR1 GTSNPN and CDR2 SVGIG come from the germline V gene (reference sequence). V lost 0 bases and J 5 bases, leaving 7 bases between the germline ends. CDR3 in DNA: TGTGCCTGGAGTGTACTCGAAACCGGGGAGCTGTTTTTT. Its protein product is CAWSVLETGELFF.

This chain joins TRBV19 and TRBJ1-5; D is perhaps TRBD1 (5 bases). CDR3 length: 15 residues. Trimming shortened V by 6 bases and J by 7 bases, and 19 bases separated the two germline ends. The germline CDR1 and CDR2 sequences are LNHDA and SQIVND (reference sequence). In nucleotides, the CDR3 is TGTGCCAGTAGCAATATTCAGGGAGGCGGGCAGCCCCAGCATTTT. Amino acid sequence: CASSNIQGGGQPQHF. Supplemented by reference TRBV19 and TRBJ1-5, the full variable domain reads DGGITQSPKYLFRKEGQNVTLSCEQNLNHDAMYWYRQDPGQGLRLIYYSQIVNDFQKGDIAEGYSVSREKKESFPLTVTSAQKNPTAFYLCASSNIQGGGQPQHFGDGTRLSIL.

The chain is built from TRBV19 and TRBJ1-5; D ambiguous. This CDR3 comprises 16 residues. Germline V gives CDR1 LNHDA, CDR2 SQIVND (reference sequence). With 7 bases removed from V and 3 bases from J, the gap between germline ends came to 19 bases. The CDR3 coding sequence is TGTGCCAGTAAGAAGCTAGGAGGGCTTCCCAATCAGCCCCAGCATTTT. Translating it yields CASKKLGGLPNQPQHF.

The chain carries TRBV4-1 and TRBJ1-1; TRBD1 matches 8 bases. CDR1 and CDR2 from the germline V gene are MGHRA and YSYEKL. The CDR3 totals 14 residues. The V gene end was trimmed by 2 bases and the J gene end by 4 bases; junction bases not matched to a gene: 3. For the CDR3, the DNA is TGCGCCAGCAGCCAAAACAGGGGGGGCACTGAAGCTTTCTTT. This sequence encodes CASSQNRGGTEAFF.

The rearrangement joins TRBV5-6 to TRBJ2-2; TRBD1 matches at 9 bases. Germline CDR1 is SGHDT and CDR2 is YYEEEE. V was pared by 4 bases and J by 4 bases, with 5 bases of the junction left unmatched. CDR3 length: 15 amino acids. The CDR3: CASSIRQGGTGELFF. Here the CDR3 DNA reads TGTGCCAGCAGCATTAGACAGGGGGGCACCGGGGAGCTGTTTTTT. The whole variable domain, filled in from reference TRBV5-6 and TRBJ2-2, reads DAGVTQSPTHLIKTRGQQVTLRCSPKSGHDTVSWYQQALGQGPQFIFQYYEEEERQRGNFPDRFSGHQFPNYSSELNVNALLLGDSALYLCASSIRQGGTGELFFGEGSRLTVL.

This sequence joins TRBV30 and TRBJ1-1, with D possibly being TRBD1 (6 bases). CDR3 length: 12 residues. Germline-derived CDR1 and CDR2 are GTSNPN and SVGIG (reference sequence). DNA for the CDR3: TGTGCTTATGACAGGCTCAACACTGAAGCTTTCTTT. This encodes CAYDRLNTEAFF.

This sequence joins TRBV9 and TRBJ2-1, with TRBD2 matching 7 bases. V lost 0 bases to trimming and J lost 3 bases; unmatched junction nucleotides: 6. The CDR3 contains 16 residues. Germline-derived CDR1 and CDR2 are SGDLS and YYNGEE. The CDR3 DNA is TGTGCCAGCAGCGTAGGGTTAGCGGGCGACTACAATGAGCAGTTCTTC. Its protein product is CASSVGLAGDYNEQFF.

The chain is built from TRBV5-4 and TRBJ2-7; 8 nucleotides match TRBD1. The trim removed 4 bases at V and 0 bases at J, leaving 6 bases unmatched. CDR1 and CDR2 (germline): SGHNT, YYREEE (reference sequence). The length of the CDR3 is 15 residues. The CDR3 nucleotides are TGTGCCAGCAGCCACCCGGGACAGGCCTCCTACGAGCAGTACTTC. Protein sequence: CASSHPGQASYEQYF.

The V and J genes are TRBV7-8 and TRBJ2-3, with 7 bases that match TRBD1. Unmatched junction bases numbered 11, after V lost 4 bases and J lost 1 base. CDR1 is SGHVS, CDR2 FQNEAQ, per germline. The CDR3 is made up of 17 amino acids. The CDR3 nucleotides are TGTGCCAGCAGCTCAGACCAAAGGGGACAGCGCACAGATACGCAGTATTTT. It specifies CASSSDQRGQRTDTQYF.

The V call is TRBV5-1, the J call TRBJ2-6; D not resolved. The CDR3 sequence is 16 residues long. Per the germline V gene, CDR1 is SGHRS and CDR2 is YFSETQ. The ends were cut back, 3 bases at V and 0 bases at J, with 10 bases in the middle. CDR3 coding DNA: TGCGCCAGCAGCTCCTACAGAATCTCTGGGGCCAACGTCCTGACTTTC. Translating it yields CASSSYRISGANVLTF.

The sample holds one count of this clone. The CDR3 loop is CASSFQGAGETQYF. As DNA, the CDR3 is TGCGCCAGCAGCTTCCAGGGGGCGGGAGAGACCCAGTACTTC. The chain couples TRBV5-1 to TRBJ2-5; TRBD1 matches 8 bases. Trimming at V came to 2 bases and at J to 4 bases, leaving 4 bases not matched to a gene. CDR3 length equals 14 residues. CDR1 is SGHRS and CDR2 is YFSETQ in the germline V gene. Combining the CDR3 with reference TRBV5-1 and TRBJ2-5 gives the whole variable domain KAGVTQTPRYLIKTRGQQVTLSCSPISGHRSVSWYQQTPGQGLQFLFEYFSETQRNKGNFPGRFSGRQFSNSRSEMNVSTLELGDSALYLCASSFQGAGETQYFGPGTRLLVL.

The chain has TRBV14 and TRBJ2-7; 7 positions agree with TRBD2. Germline loops: CDR1 SGHDN, CDR2 FVKESK. The CDR3 spans 14 residues. After removal of 0 bases from V and 1 base from J, the junction contained 0 bases not matched to a gene. The CDR3 here is CASSQEAGSYEQYF. CDR3 DNA sequence: TGTGCCAGCAGCCAAGAAGCGGGATCCTACGAGCAGTACTTC.

The sample holds one count of this clone. This chain links TRBV6-5 with TRBJ2-5; 12 bases are a match to TRBD2. This CDR3 has 15 residues. Germline V gene data show CDR1 as MNHEY and CDR2 as SVGAGI. V dropped 6 bases and J dropped 3; count of bases not matched to a gene: 5. The chain's CDR3 is CASSLLAGGKETQYF. CDR3 coding DNA: TGTGCCAGCAGCCTACTAGCGGGAGGCAAAGAGACCCAGTACTTC.

The gene calls are TRBV30 and TRBJ2-1; 11 bases match TRBD2. V trimming: 2 bases; J trimming: 9 bases; junction bases outside the gene matches: 12. CDR3 length equals 16 residues. Looked up from germline, CDR1 is GTSNPN and CDR2 is SVGIG (reference sequence). The DNA of the CDR3 is TGTGCCTGGAGTCCTCGACTAGCGGGGAGGTTCAGTGAGCAGTTCTTC. It yields the protein CAWSPRLAGRFSEQFF.